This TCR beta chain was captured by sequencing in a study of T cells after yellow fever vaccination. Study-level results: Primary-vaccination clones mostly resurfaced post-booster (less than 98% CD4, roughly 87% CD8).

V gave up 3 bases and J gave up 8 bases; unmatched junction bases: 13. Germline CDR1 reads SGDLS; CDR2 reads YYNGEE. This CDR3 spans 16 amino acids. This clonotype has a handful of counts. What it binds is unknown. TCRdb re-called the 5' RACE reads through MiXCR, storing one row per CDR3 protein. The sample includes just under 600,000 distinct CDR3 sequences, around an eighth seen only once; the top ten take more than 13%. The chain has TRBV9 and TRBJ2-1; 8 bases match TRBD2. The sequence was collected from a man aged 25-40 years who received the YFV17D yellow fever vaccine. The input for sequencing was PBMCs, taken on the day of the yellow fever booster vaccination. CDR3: CASSATGTSLGHEQFF. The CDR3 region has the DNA TGTGCCAGCAGCGCTACCGGGACTAGTTTGGGTCATGAGCAGTTCTTC. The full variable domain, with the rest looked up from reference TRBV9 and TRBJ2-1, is DSGVTQTPKHLITATGQRVTLRCSPRSGDLSVYWYQQSLDQGLQFLIQYYNGEERAKGNILERFSAQQFPDLHSELNLSSLELGDSALYFCASSATGTSLGHEQFFGPGTRLTVL.